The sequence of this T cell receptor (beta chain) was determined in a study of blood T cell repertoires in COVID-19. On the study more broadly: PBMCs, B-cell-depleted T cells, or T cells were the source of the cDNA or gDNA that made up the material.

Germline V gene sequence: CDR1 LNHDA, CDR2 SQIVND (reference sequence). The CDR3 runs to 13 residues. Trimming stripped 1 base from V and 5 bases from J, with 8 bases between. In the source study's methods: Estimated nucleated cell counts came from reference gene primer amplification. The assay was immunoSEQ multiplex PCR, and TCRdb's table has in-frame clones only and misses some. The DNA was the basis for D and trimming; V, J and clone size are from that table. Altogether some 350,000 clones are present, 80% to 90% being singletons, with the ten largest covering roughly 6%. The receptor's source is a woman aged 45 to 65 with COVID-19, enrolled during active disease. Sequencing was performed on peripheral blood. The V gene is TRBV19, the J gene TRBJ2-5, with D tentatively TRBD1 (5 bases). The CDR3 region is CASSIGGFETQYF. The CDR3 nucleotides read TGTGCCAGTAGTATAGGGGGCTTCGAGACCCAGTACTTC.